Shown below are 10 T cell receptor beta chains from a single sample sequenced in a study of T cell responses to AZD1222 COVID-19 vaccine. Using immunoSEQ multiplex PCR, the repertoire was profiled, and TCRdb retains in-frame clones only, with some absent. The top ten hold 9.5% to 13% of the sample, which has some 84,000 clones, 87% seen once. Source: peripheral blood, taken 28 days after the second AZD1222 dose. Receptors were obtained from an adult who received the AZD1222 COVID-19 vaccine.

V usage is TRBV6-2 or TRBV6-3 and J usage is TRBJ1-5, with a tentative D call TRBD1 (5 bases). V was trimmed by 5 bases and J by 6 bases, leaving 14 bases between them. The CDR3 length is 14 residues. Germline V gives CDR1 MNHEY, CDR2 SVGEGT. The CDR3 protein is CASSPHTGGQPQHF. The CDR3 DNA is TGTGCCAGCAGTCCCCATACCGGGGGTCAGCCCCAGCATTTT.

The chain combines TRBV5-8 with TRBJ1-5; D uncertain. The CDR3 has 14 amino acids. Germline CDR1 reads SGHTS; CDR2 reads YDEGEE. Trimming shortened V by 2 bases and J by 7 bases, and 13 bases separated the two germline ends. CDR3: CASSLHTLGQPQHF. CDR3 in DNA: TGTGCCAGCAGCTTACACACTTTGGGACAGCCCCAGCATTTT.

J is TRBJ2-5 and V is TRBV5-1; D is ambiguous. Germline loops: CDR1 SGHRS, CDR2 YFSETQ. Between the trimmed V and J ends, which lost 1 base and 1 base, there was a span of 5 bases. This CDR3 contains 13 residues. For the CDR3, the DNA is TGCGCCAGCAGCTTGACCGTCCAAGAGACCCAGTACTTC. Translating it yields CASSLTVQETQYF.

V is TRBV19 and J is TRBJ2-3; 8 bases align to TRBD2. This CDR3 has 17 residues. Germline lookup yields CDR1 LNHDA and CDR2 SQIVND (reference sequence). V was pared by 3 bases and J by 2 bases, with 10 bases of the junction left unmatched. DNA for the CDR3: TGTGCCAGTAGTATGGGGAGCGGGGGCTCACCCACAGATACGCAGTATTTT. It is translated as CASSMGSGGSPTDTQYF.

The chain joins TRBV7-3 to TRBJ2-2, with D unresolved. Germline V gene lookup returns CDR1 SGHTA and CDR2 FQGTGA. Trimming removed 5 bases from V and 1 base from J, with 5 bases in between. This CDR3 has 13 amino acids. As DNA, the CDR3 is TGTGCCAGCAGCCCTCTGAACACCGGGGAGCTGTTTTTT. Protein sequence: CASSPLNTGELFF.

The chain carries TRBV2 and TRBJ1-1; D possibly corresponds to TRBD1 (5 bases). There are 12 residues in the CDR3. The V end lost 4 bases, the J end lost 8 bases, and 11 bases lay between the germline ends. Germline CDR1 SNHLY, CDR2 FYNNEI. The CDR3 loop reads CASSGGVSEAFF. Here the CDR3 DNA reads TGTGCCAGCAGTGGGGGGGTTTCCGAAGCTTTCTTT.

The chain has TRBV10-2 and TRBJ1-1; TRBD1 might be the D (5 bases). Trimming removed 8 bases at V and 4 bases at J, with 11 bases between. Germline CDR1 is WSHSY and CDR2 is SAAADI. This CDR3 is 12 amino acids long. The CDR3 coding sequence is TGCGCCAGCGGGGCGGGGAGCACTGAAGCTTTCTTT. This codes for CASGAGSTEAFF.

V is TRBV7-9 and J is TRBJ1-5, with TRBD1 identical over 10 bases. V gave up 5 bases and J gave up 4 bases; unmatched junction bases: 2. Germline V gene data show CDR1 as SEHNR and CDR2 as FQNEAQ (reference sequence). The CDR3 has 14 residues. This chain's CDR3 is CASSPGQGNQPQHF. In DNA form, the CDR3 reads TGTGCCAGCAGCCCGGGACAGGGGAATCAGCCCCAGCATTTT.

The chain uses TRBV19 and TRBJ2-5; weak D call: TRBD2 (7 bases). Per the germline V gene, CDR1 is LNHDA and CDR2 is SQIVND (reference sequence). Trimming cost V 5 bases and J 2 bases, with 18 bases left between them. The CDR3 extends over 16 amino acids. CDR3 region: CASSVRGLRGQETQYF. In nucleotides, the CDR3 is TGTGCCAGTAGTGTCAGGGGCCTGCGGGGGCAAGAGACCCAGTACTTC.

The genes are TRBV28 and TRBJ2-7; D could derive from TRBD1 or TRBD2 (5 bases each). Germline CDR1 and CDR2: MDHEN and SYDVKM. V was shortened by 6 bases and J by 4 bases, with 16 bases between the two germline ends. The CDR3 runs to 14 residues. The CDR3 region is CASRRRDGPYEQYF. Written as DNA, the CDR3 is TGTGCCAGCAGGCGCCGGGACGGGCCTTACGAGCAGTACTTC.